A selection of T cell receptor beta chains follows, all from one sample in a study of blood T cells in healthy people across ages. One entry per CDR3 protein, called by TCRdb with MiXCR from the 5' RACE reads. The sample includes approximately 290,000 distinct CDR3 sequences, around 27% of them seen just once. The sequenced sample consisted of blood. These receptors were obtained from a woman in her 70s in good health. The CDR3 runs from the conserved cysteine through the conserved F or W. Fields, in order: D gene, CDR3 length, V gene, clone size, J gene, CDR3 protein, CDR3 DNA. The D gene is left open where the match is weak. A clone size is listed for some rows: how often the clone was seen (once, few, many), or a class if it is expanded.

>NA|19|TRBV7-9|many|TRBJ2-7
CASRRGAGMSQGGTYEQYF
TGTGCCAGCAGACGGGGGGCCGGGATGAGCCAGGGCGGTACCTACGAGCAGTACTTC
>TRBD2|13|TRBV27|few|TRBJ2-7
CASRAGVTYEQYF
TGTGCCAGCAGAGCGGGAGTAACCTACGAGCAGTACTTC
>TRBD1|16|TRBV24-1|few|TRBJ1-4
CATSDAGTGVNEKLFF
TGTGCCACCAGTGACGCCGGGACAGGGGTTAATGAAAAACTGTTTTTT
>NA|13|TRBV20-1|few|TRBJ2-7
CSARSRLDYEQYF
TGCAGTGCTAGATCTAGACTGGACTACGAGCAGTACTTC
>TRBD2|16|TRBV7-9|NA|TRBJ2-1
CASSLESGIVGDEQFF
TGTGCCAGCAGCTTAGAGAGCGGGATTGTGGGGGATGAGCAGTTCTTC
>NA|15|TRBV19|NA|TRBJ1-4
CASRRSAVGYEKLFF
TGTGCCAGTAGAAGGAGCGCAGTGGGGTATGAAAAACTGTTTTTT
>NA|16|TRBV12-3/TRBV12-4|many|TRBJ2-3
CASNTFSRPYGDTQYF
TGTGCCAGCAACACCTTTTCTCGCCCGTATGGGGATACGCAGTATTTT
>NA|15|TRBV4-3|many|TRBJ2-5
CASSHHSGIQETQYF
TGCGCCAGCAGCCACCATAGCGGAATTCAAGAGACCCAGTACTTC
>NA|14|TRBV21-1|few|TRBJ2-5
CASSKEEGRETQYF
TGTGCCAGCAGCAAAGAAGAGGGGCGGGAGACCCAGTACTTC
>NA|15|TRBV28|few|TRBJ2-7
CASSHSFEGGVEQYF
TGTGCCAGCAGTCATTCTTTTGAGGGAGGTGTCGAGCAGTACTTC
>NA|13|TRBV24-1|few|TRBJ2-5
CATSAKHQETQYF
TGTGCCACCAGTGCTAAGCACCAAGAGACCCAGTACTTC
>NA|14|TRBV15|NA|TRBJ2-7
CATSATGGGYEQYF
TGTGCCACCAGCGCGACTGGGGGCGGCTACGAGCAGTACTTC